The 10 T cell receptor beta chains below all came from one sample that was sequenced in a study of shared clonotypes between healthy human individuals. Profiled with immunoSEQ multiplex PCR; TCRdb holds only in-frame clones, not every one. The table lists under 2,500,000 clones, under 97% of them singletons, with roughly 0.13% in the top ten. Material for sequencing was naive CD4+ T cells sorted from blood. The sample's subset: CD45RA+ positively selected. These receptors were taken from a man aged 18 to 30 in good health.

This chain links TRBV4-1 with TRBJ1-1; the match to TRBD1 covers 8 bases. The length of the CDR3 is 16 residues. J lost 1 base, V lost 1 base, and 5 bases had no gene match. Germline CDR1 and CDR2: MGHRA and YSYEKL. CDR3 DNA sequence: TGCGCCAGCAGCCAAGGGACAGGGAAAACGAACACTGAAGCTTTCTTT. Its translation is CASSQGTGKTNTEAFF.

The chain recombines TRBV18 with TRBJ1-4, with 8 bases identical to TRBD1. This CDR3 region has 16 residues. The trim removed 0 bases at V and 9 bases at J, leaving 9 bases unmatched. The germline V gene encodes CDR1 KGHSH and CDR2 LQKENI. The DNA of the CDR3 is TGTGCCAGCTCACCACCGGACAGGGTCCTCGCGAAAAAACTGTTTTTT. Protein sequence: CASSPPDRVLAKKLFF.

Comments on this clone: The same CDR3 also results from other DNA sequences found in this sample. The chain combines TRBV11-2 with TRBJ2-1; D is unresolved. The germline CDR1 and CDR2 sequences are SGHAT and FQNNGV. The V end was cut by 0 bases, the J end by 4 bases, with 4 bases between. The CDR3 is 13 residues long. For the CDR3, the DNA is TGTGCCAGCAGCTTAGAGAGGTACAATGAGCAGTTCTTC. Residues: CASSLERYNEQFF.

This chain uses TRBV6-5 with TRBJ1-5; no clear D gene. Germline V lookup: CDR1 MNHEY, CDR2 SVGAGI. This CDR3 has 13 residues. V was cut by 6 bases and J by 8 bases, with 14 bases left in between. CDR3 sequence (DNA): TGTGCCAGCAGGGCGGGCTCGCGGGAGCCCCAGCATTTT. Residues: CASRAGSREPQHF.

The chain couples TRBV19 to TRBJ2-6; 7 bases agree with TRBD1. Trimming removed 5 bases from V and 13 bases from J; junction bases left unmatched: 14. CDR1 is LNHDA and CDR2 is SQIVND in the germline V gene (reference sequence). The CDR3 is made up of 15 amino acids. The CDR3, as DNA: TGTGCCAGTAGTCTCGAGACCGGGACAGTAAAGGTCCTGACTTTC. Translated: CASSLETGTVKVLTF.

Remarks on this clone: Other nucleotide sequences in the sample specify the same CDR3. The DNA of the CDR3 is TGTGCCAGCAGTTACGGTCGGGAGCAGTACTTC. Translating it yields CASSYGREQYF. This chain joins TRBV6-5 and TRBJ2-7; D gene ambiguous. Trimming cost V 2 bases and J 7 bases, with 6 bases left between them. The CDR3 totals 11 residues. Germline CDR1 is MNHEY and CDR2 is SVGAGI.

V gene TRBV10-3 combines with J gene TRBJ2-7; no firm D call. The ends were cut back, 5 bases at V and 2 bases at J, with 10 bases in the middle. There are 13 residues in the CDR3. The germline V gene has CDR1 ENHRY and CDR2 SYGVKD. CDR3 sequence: CAISQGMAYEQYF. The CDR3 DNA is TGTGCCATCAGTCAAGGCATGGCCTACGAGCAGTACTTC.

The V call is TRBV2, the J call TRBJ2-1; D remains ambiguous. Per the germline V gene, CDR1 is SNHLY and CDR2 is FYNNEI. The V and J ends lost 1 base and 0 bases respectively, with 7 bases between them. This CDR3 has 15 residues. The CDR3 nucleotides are TGTGCCAGCAGTGAAGGAATATTCTCCTACAATGAGCAGTTCTTC. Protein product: CASSEGIFSYNEQFF.

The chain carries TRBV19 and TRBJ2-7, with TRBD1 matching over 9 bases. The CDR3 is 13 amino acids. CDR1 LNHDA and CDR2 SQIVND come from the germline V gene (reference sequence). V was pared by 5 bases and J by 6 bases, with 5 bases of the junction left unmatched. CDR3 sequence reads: CASSSGQGVEQYF. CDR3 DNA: TGTGCCAGTAGTTCGGGACAGGGAGTCGAGCAGTACTTC. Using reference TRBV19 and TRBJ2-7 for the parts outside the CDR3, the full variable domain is DGGITQSPKYLFRKEGQNVTLSCEQNLNHDAMYWYRQDPGQGLRLIYYSQIVNDFQKGDIAEGYSVSREKKESFPLTVTSAQKNPTAFYLCASSSGQGVEQYFGPGTRLTVT.

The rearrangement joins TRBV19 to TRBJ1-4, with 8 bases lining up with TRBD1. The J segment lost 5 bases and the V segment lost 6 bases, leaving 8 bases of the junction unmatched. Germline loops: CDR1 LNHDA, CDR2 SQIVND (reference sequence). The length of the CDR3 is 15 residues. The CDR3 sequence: CASSLGDRRNEKLFF. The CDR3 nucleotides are TGTGCCAGTAGCCTAGGGGACAGGCGGAATGAAAAACTGTTTTTT.